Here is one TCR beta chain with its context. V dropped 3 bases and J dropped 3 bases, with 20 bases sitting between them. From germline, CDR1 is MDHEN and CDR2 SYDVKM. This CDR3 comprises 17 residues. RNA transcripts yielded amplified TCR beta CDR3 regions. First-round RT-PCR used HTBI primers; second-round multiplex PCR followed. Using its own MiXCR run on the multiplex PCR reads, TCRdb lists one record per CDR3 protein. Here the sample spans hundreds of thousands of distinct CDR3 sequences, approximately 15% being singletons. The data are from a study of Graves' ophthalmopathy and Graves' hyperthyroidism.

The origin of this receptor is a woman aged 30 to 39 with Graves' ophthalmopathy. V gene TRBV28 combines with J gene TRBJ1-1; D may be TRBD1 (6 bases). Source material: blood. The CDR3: CASSFPTRQDYYTEAFF. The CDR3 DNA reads TGTGCCAGCAGTTTCCCCACCCGACAGGACTACTACACTGAAGCTTTCTTT.